This is a list of T cell receptor beta chains from one sample in a study of blood T cell repertoires in COVID-19. TCRdb keeps only in-frame clones here, not all; method: immunoSEQ multiplex PCR. Of 300,000 to 350,000 clones listed, about 90% were seen once; the top ten hold around 4.4%. The specimen sequenced was PBMCs or T cells enriched from blood (not recorded which). These receptors were taken from a woman younger than 30 with acute COVID-19. Both conserved end residues are part of each CDR3. A D gene is named only where the DNA matches it firmly. Some rows mark clone size as missing; the rest say once, few, many or name a class of expanded clone.

size: .
length: 14
J: TRBJ2-7
D: .
V: TRBV10-2
CDR3: CASSESAGAYEQYF
DNA: TGCGCCAGCAGTGAGTCGGCAGGGGCGTACGAGCAGTACTTC

size: .
length: 17
J: TRBJ2-6
D: TRBD1
V: TRBV28
CDR3: CASSFWDSASGANVLTF
DNA: TGTGCCAGCAGTTTCTGGGACAGCGCCTCTGGGGCCAACGTCCTGACTTTC

size: .
length: 16
J: TRBJ1-2
D: TRBD1
V: TRBV7-8
CDR3: CASSHPLTGALYGYTF
DNA: TGTGCCAGCAGCCACCCCCTGACAGGGGCCCTTTATGGCTACACCTTC

size: .
length: 16
J: TRBJ2-3
D: .
V: TRBV27
CDR3: CASPPRIGVSTDTQYF
DNA: TGTGCCAGCCCCCCCCGGATAGGGGTGAGCACAGATACGCAGTATTTT

size: .
length: 15
J: TRBJ1-4
D: .
V: TRBV3-1/TRBV3-2
CDR3: CASAGGAATNEKLFF
DNA: TGTGCCAGCGCGGGGGGGGCTGCAACTAATGAAAAACTGTTTTTT

size: .
length: 17
J: TRBJ2-5
D: TRBD2
V: TRBV9
CDR3: CASSVGGLAGGSETQYF
DNA: TGTGCCAGCAGCGTAGGGGGACTAGCGGGAGGTAGTGAGACCCAGTACTTC

size: .
length: 11
J: TRBJ2-7
D: .
V: TRBV10-1
CDR3: CASSDTGKQYF
DNA: TGCGCCAGCAGTGATACAGGGAAGCAGTACTTC

size: .
length: 14
J: TRBJ2-4
D: .
V: TRBV6-5
CDR3: CASKHGGGENIQYF
DNA: TGTGCCAGCAAACATGGAGGGGGGGAAAACATTCAGTACTTC

size: .
length: 14
J: TRBJ2-5
D: .
V: TRBV29-1
CDR3: CSVPTPLREETQYF
DNA: TGCAGCGTTCCCACCCCACTTCGGGAGGAGACCCAGTACTTC

size: once
length: 19
J: TRBJ1-5
D: .
V: TRBV3-1/TRBV3-2
CDR3: CASSQVALGGAGENQPQHF
DNA: TGTGCCAGCAGCCAAGTGGCTCTGGGGGGGGCCGGTGAGAATCAGCCCCAGCATTTT

size: .
length: 15
J: TRBJ1-5
D: TRBD1
V: TRBV6-5
CDR3: CASSPNRQGYQPQHF
DNA: TGTGCCAGCAGCCCAAACAGACAGGGCTATCAGCCCCAGCATTTT

size: .
length: 11
J: TRBJ1-1
D: .
V: TRBV19
CDR3: CASMSFTEAFF
DNA: TGTGCCAGTATGTCGTTCACTGAAGCTTTCTTT

size: .
length: 15
J: TRBJ1-5
D: .
V: TRBV7-9
CDR3: CASSASSSGDQPQHF
DNA: TGTGCCAGCAGCGCTTCCTCAAGTGGAGATCAGCCCCAGCATTTT

size: .
length: 13
J: TRBJ1-1
D: .
V: TRBV10-3
CDR3: CAISQDGDTEAFF
DNA: TGTGCCATCAGCCAAGACGGGGACACTGAAGCTTTCTTT

size: .
length: 16
J: TRBJ2-7
D: TRBD1
V: TRBV5-1
CDR3: CASSIARDRHSYEQYF
DNA: TGCGCCAGCAGCATCGCCCGGGACAGGCACTCCTACGAGCAGTACTTC

size: .
length: 18
J: TRBJ2-2
D: .
V: TRBV7-3
CDR3: CASSLSARLASNTGELFF
DNA: TGTGCCAGCAGCTTATCGGCCCGCCTAGCGTCGAACACCGGGGAGCTGTTTTTT

size: .
length: 13
J: TRBJ2-7
D: .
V: TRBV24-1
CDR3: CATSDSSGYEQYF
DNA: TGTGCCACCAGTGATTCCTCAGGATACGAGCAGTACTTC

size: .
length: 15
J: TRBJ1-5
D: .
V: TRBV15
CDR3: CATSRDRGSHQPQHF
DNA: TGTGCCACCAGCAGAGATCGAGGGTCACACCAGCCCCAGCATTTT

size: .
length: 13
J: TRBJ1-5
D: .
V: TRBV5-4
CDR3: CASSLAGNQPQHF
DNA: TGTGCCAGCAGCTTGGCCGGGAATCAGCCCCAGCATTTT

size: .
length: 15
J: TRBJ2-1
D: .
V: TRBV21-1
CDR3: CASSKVRLASNEQFF
DNA: TGTGCCAGCAGCAAAGTTCGACTAGCTTCAAATGAGCAGTTCTTC

size: .
length: 16
J: TRBJ2-7
D: TRBD2
V: TRBV6-8
CDR3: CASSYEGLAGAYEQYF
DNA: TGTGCCAGCAGTTACGAGGGACTAGCGGGCGCCTACGAGCAGTACTTC

size: .
length: 11
J: TRBJ2-7
D: .
V: TRBV18
CDR3: CASSQNYEQYF
DNA: TGTGCCAGCTCTCAGAACTACGAGCAGTACTTC

size: .
length: 16
J: TRBJ1-5
D: .
V: TRBV28
CDR3: CASSSPGQNSNQPQHF
DNA: TGTGCCAGCAGTTCACCCGGACAGAATAGCAATCAGCCCCAGCATTTT

size: few
length: 11
J: TRBJ2-2
D: .
V: TRBV11-2
CDR3: CASSSAGELFF
DNA: TGTGCCAGCAGCTCCGCCGGGGAGCTGTTTTTT

size: .
length: 15
J: TRBJ2-7
D: TRBD2
V: TRBV5-8
CDR3: CASSRVAGSSYEQYF
DNA: TGTGCCAGCAGCCGGGTAGCGGGGAGCTCCTACGAGCAGTACTTC

size: .
length: 14
J: TRBJ1-2
D: .
V: TRBV28
CDR3: CASSEGGSQSGYTF
DNA: TGTGCCAGCAGTGAGGGGGGGAGTCAAAGTGGCTACACCTTC

size: once
length: 11
J: TRBJ1-1
D: .
V: TRBV12-3/TRBV12-4
CDR3: CASSLGRKAFF
DNA: TGTGCCAGCAGTTTGGGGAGGAAAGCTTTCTTT

size: .
length: 14
J: TRBJ2-1
D: .
V: TRBV6-2/TRBV6-3
CDR3: CASRPGAGPIEQFF
DNA: TGTGCCAGCAGGCCTGGTGCAGGCCCAATTGAGCAGTTCTTC

size: .
length: 16
J: TRBJ2-3
D: TRBD1
V: TRBV7-9
CDR3: CASSPHLQGDTNTQYF
DNA: TGTGCCAGCAGCCCCCATTTACAGGGGGACACAAATACGCAGTATTTT

size: .
length: 14
J: TRBJ2-1
D: TRBD2
V: TRBV19
CDR3: CASSMTSGSDEQFF
DNA: TGTGCCAGTAGTATGACTAGCGGGAGCGATGAGCAGTTCTTC

size: .
length: 17
J: TRBJ2-5
D: TRBD2
V: TRBV4-1
CDR3: CASSPARLADRQETQYF
DNA: TGCGCCAGCAGCCCCGCCCGACTAGCGGACCGACAAGAGACCCAGTACTTC

size: once
length: 13
J: TRBJ1-5
D: TRBD1
V: TRBV28
CDR3: CASSEQGAQPQHF
DNA: TGTGCCAGCAGTGAACAGGGGGCTCAGCCCCAGCATTTT

size: .
length: 15
J: TRBJ1-4
D: .
V: TRBV28
CDR3: CASIRPGDLNEKLFF
DNA: TGTGCCAGCATTCGACCGGGAGACTTGAATGAAAAACTGTTTTTT

size: few
length: 16
J: TRBJ1-4
D: .
V: TRBV21-1
CDR3: CASSIHQQGLGEKLFF
DNA: TGTGCCAGCAGCATTCACCAACAGGGGCTGGGTGAAAAACTGTTTTTT

size: .
length: 20
J: TRBJ2-4
D: TRBD2
V: TRBV30
CDR3: CAWRGRDRVAGAIAKNIQYF
DNA: TGTGCCTGGAGAGGAAGAGACAGGGTAGCGGGGGCAATAGCCAAAAACATTCAGTACTTC

size: .
length: 18
J: TRBJ1-5
D: .
V: TRBV30
CDR3: CAWSVGTSLRGSNQPQHF
DNA: TGTGCCTGGAGTGTGGGGACATCACTTAGGGGGAGCAATCAGCCCCAGCATTTT

size: .
length: 13
J: TRBJ2-7
D: .
V: TRBV28
CDR3: CASSLPGGYEQYF
DNA: TGTGCCAGCAGTTTACCCGGGGGCTACGAGCAGTACTTC

size: .
length: 15
J: TRBJ1-5
D: .
V: TRBV13
CDR3: CASSKGLYSNQPQHF
DNA: TGTGCCAGCAGCAAGGGACTGTATAGCAATCAGCCCCAGCATTTT

size: .
length: 17
J: TRBJ2-7
D: TRBD1
V: TRBV7-3
CDR3: CASSLTFLGQGDDEQYF
DNA: TGTGCCAGCAGCTTAACGTTTCTCGGACAGGGTGACGACGAGCAGTACTTC

size: .
length: 14
J: TRBJ1-4
D: TRBD1
V: TRBV28
CDR3: CASRGQGLGEKLFF
DNA: TGTGCCAGTCGCGGACAGGGGCTTGGGGAAAAACTGTTTTTT

size: few
length: 15
J: TRBJ1-3
D: .
V: TRBV5-1
CDR3: CASTPFGGRGNTIYF
DNA: TGCGCCAGCACCCCCTTCGGGGGGCGAGGAAACACCATATATTTT

size: .
length: 14
J: TRBJ1-5
D: .
V: TRBV25-1
CDR3: CASSESGGYQPQHF
DNA: TGTGCCAGCAGTGAATCCGGGGGTTATCAGCCCCAGCATTTT

size: .
length: 15
J: TRBJ2-5
D: TRBD2
V: TRBV7-8
CDR3: CASSLGAGAVKTQYF
DNA: TGTGCCAGCAGCTTAGGGGCGGGAGCTGTGAAGACCCAGTACTTC

size: .
length: 16
J: TRBJ2-5
D: TRBD1
V: TRBV3-1/TRBV3-2
CDR3: CASSLVPGQGPGTQYF
DNA: TGTGCCAGCAGCCTCGTACCGGGACAGGGGCCGGGGACCCAGTACTTC

size: .
length: 16
J: TRBJ2-3
D: TRBD2
V: TRBV18
CDR3: CASSPLAGGSTDTQYF
DNA: TGTGCCAGCTCACCACTAGCGGGAGGGAGCACAGATACGCAGTATTTT

size: .
length: 14
J: TRBJ2-3
D: .
V: TRBV20-1
CDR3: CSASYAGRTDTQYF
DNA: TGCAGTGCTAGTTACGCGGGGCGCACAGATACGCAGTATTTT

size: .
length: 14
J: TRBJ1-1
D: .
V: TRBV28
CDR3: CASTPHGLNTEAFF
DNA: TGTGCCAGCACCCCCCACGGGTTGAACACTGAAGCTTTCTTT

size: .
length: 13
J: TRBJ1-1
D: .
V: TRBV9
CDR3: CASSVAVQAEAFF
DNA: TGTGCCAGCAGCGTAGCTGTCCAGGCTGAAGCTTTCTTT

size: .
length: 14
J: TRBJ1-5
D: TRBD1
V: TRBV5-8
CDR3: CASSLGDRVQPQHF
DNA: TGTGCCAGCAGCTTGGGGGACAGGGTGCAGCCCCAGCATTTT